The rows below give T cell receptor beta chains drawn from one sample of a study of Ad26.COV2.S vaccination and SARS-CoV-2 variants. Method: immunoSEQ multiplex PCR; TCRdb's copy keeps in-frame clones and lacks some. The data hold hundreds of thousands of clones, with 92% observed a single time. The source material was peripheral blood, sampled after recovery from COVID-19. The receptors here all came from a human donor who had recovered from COVID-19. Both conserved end residues are part of each CDR3. A D gene is named only where the DNA matches it firmly. Clone size is given for some rows only: seen once, a few or many times, or a class if the clone is expanded.

V	J	size	D	CDR3	DNA
TRBV29-1	TRBJ1-2	NA	NA	CSVRGGEDYGYTF	TGCAGCGTTCGAGGTGGGGAAGACTATGGCTACACCTTC
TRBV7-7	TRBJ2-1	NA	TRBD2	CASSLEIAGGPGNEQFF	TGTGCTAGCAGCTTAGAGATAGCGGGGGGGCCGGGCAATGAGCAGTTCTTC
TRBV14	TRBJ2-1	NA	NA	CASSQDTRVSGQFF	TGTGCCAGCAGCCAAGATACCCGGGTGAGCGGGCAGTTCTTC
TRBV29-1	TRBJ1-5	NA	NA	CSVQDTNKQPQHF	TGCAGCGTTCAAGACACAAACAAACAGCCCCAGCATTTT
TRBV4-1	TRBJ2-5	NA	TRBD2	CASSQDSSGGQETQYF	TGCGCCAGCAGCCAAGATTCCAGCGGGGGCCAAGAGACCCAGTACTTC
TRBV15	TRBJ1-1	NA	NA	CATSRSGTEAFF	TGTGCCACCAGCAGATCCGGTACTGAAGCTTTCTTT
TRBV6-6	TRBJ1-2	NA	TRBD1	CASSSDRGNYGYTF	TGTGCCAGCAGTTCTGACAGGGGAAACTATGGCTACACCTTC
TRBV7-9	TRBJ1-2	NA	TRBD1	CASSPIQGHDYGYTF	TGTGCCAGCAGCCCGATACAGGGGCACGACTATGGCTACACCTTC
TRBV6-2/TRBV6-3	TRBJ2-7	NA	TRBD2	CASSYSIAGVTFSSYEQYF	TGTGCCAGCAGTTACTCGATAGCGGGGGTCACCTTTAGCTCCTACGAGCAGTACTTC
TRBV5-1	TRBJ2-3	NA	TRBD2	CASSREGGSDTQYF	TGCGCCAGCAGCCGGGAGGGGGGATCGGATACGCAGTATTTT
TRBV3-1/TRBV3-2	TRBJ1-4	NA	TRBD1	CASSHRGETNEKLFF	TGTGCCAGCAGTCACAGGGGTGAGACTAATGAAAAACTGTTTTTT
TRBV5-4	TRBJ2-3	NA	NA	CASSLGGRSSTDTQYF	TGTGCCAGCAGCTTGGGAGGCAGATCTAGCACAGATACGCAGTATTTT
TRBV9	TRBJ1-1	NA	NA	CASSVGSRNTEAFF	TGTGCCAGCAGCGTAGGGTCCAGGAACACTGAAGCTTTCTTT
TRBV5-4	TRBJ1-1	few	NA	CASRERLQGNTEAFF	TGTGCCAGCAGGGAAAGGCTGCAGGGTAACACTGAAGCTTTCTTT
TRBV29-1	TRBJ1-5	NA	NA	CSVGDSTGAQHF	TGCAGCGTTGGTGATTCGACTGGAGCCCAGCATTTT
TRBV5-1	TRBJ2-7	NA	NA	CASSLARSSYEQYF	TGCGCCAGCAGCTTGGCACGGAGCTCCTACGAGCAGTACTTC
TRBV4-1	TRBJ1-5	NA	NA	CASSQVWGGNQPQHF	TGCGCCAGCAGCCAAGTGTGGGGAGGCAATCAGCCCCAGCATTTT
TRBV5-1	TRBJ1-6	NA	NA	CASSLQSQDAYNSPLHF	TGCGCCAGCAGCCTTCAATCCCAAGACGCCTATAATTCACCCCTCCACTTT
TRBV4-3	TRBJ1-1	NA	TRBD1	CASSQVNRGIYTEAFF	TGCGCCAGCAGCCAAGTTAACAGGGGTATTTACACTGAAGCTTTCTTT
TRBV7-9	TRBJ2-5	NA	NA	CASSLDISAGVQETQYF	TGTGCCAGCAGCTTAGATATATCCGCAGGGGTCCAAGAGACCCAGTACTTC
TRBV10-3	TRBJ2-7	NA	NA	CAIAGDTSYEQYF	TGTGCCATCGCCGGGGACACCTCCTACGAGCAGTACTTC
TRBV7-2	TRBJ2-7	NA	TRBD1	CASTFRDRGGEQYF	TGTGCCAGCACCTTTCGGGACAGGGGCGGCGAGCAGTACTTC